This T cell receptor (beta chain) was retrieved from a study of blood T cells in healthy people across ages. A second about 6 to 12 cycle PCR used barcoded and J-beta primers. A template-switch adaptor containing 12 random nucleotides labeled each cDNA molecule. TCRdb analysed the 5' RACE reads with MiXCR anew, one entry per CDR3 protein. The sample lists approximately 1,700,000 distinct CDR3 sequences; around 40% were seen once. The sequenced material came from blood. The TCR comes from a human donor in good health.

In nucleotides, the CDR3 is TGCGCCAGCAGCGAAACAGGGGTATCAGATACGCAGTATTTT. Its protein is CASSETGVSDTQYF. The chain couples TRBV4-1 to TRBJ2-3; TRBD1 matches at 7 bases. Germline V CDR1 and CDR2: MGHRA, YSYEKL. V lost 5 bases, J lost 4 bases, and 6 bases stayed unmatched. The CDR3 runs 14 residues.